A single sample gave rise to the 3 T cell receptor beta chains below, sequenced in a study of blood T cell repertoires in COVID-19. Clones were read by immunoSEQ multiplex PCR, and TCRdb kept only the in-frame ones, dropping some. The table has 160,000 or so clones, about 87% seen once. The sample consisted of peripheral blood. The source is an older woman who had recovered from COVID-19.

J is TRBJ1-4 and V is TRBV29-1, with 8 bases identical to TRBD1. The V segment lost 6 bases and the J segment 12 bases; nucleotides outside the gene matches: 12. The CDR3 covers 13 residues. Germline V CDR1 and CDR2: SQVTM, ANQGSEA. The CDR3 nucleotides read TGCAGCGTCCTTACAGGGGGGTCAGGCGAACTGTTTTTT. Translating it yields CSVLTGGSGELFF. The variable domain in full, completed from reference TRBV29-1 and TRBJ1-4, reads SAVISQKPSRDICQRGTSLTIQCQVDSQVTMMFWYRQQPGQSLTLIATANQGSEATYESGFVIDKFPISRPNLTFSTLTVSNMSPEDSSIYLCSVLTGGSGELFFGSGTQLSVL.

V gene TRBV18 combines with J gene TRBJ2-3, with 12 bases fitting TRBD2. After removal of 4 bases from V and 4 bases from J, the junction contained 3 bases not matched to a gene. CDR3 length: 15 amino acids. CDR1 KGHSH and CDR2 LQKENI come from the germline V gene. CDR3 amino acids: CASSLASGGADTQYF. CDR3 bases: TGTGCCAGCTCACTGGCTAGCGGGGGGGCAGATACGCAGTATTTT.

The V gene is TRBV28, the J gene TRBJ2-7; TRBD2 agrees at 7 bases. Germline V CDR1 and CDR2: MDHEN, SYDVKM. Trimming cost V 8 bases and J 3 bases; bases outside gene matches: 7. The CDR3 loop spans 13 amino acids. CDR3 coding DNA: TGTGCCAGCGGCGGGGGAGGTATCTACGAGCAGTACTTC. It specifies CASGGGGIYEQYF.